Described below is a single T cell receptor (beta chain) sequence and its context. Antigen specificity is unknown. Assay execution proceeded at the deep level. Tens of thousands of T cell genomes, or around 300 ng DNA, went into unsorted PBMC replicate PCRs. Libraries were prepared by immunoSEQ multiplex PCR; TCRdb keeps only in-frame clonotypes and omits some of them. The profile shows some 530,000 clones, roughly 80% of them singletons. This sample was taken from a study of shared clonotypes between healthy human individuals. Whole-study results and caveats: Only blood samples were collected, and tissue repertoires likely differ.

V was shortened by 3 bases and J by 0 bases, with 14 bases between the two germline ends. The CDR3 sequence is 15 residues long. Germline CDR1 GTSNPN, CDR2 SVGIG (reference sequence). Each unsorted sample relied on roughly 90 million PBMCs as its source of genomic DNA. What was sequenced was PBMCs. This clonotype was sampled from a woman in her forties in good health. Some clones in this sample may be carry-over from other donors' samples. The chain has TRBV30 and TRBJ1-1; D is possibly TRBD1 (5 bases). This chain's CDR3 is CAWRPVDSLNTEAFF. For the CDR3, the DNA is TGTGCCTGGAGACCGGTTGACAGCCTGAACACTGAAGCTTTCTTT. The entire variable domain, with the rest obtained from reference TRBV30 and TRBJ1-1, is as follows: SQTIHQWPATLVQPVGSPLSLECTVEGTSNPNLYWYRQAAGRGLQLLFYSVGIGQISSEVPQNLSASRPQDRQFILSSKKLLLSDSGFYLCAWRPVDSLNTEAFFGQGTRLTVV.